This T cell receptor (beta chain) originates from a study of graft-versus-host responses after intestinal transplantation. Study-level information: Every recipient underwent anti-thymocyte globulin induction, then tacrolimus and steroids for two to four years. General observations from the study: There were GvH clones found in recipient marrow, and some of them appeared first in ileum or blood. Early after transplant, HvG clones declined as circulating GvH clones peaked.

Generated by immunoSEQ multiplex PCR, the TCRdb table keeps only in-frame clones and is missing some. The sample includes 150,000 or so clones, roughly 91% of them seen just once. This CDR3 has 18 amino acids. The V gene's germline CDR1 is MGHRA and CDR2 YSYEKL. V lost 3 bases, J lost 4 bases, and 13 bases stayed unmatched. About this clone itself: As yet, its antigen is unknown.

The chain joins TRBV4-1 to TRBJ2-4; TRBD1 aligns across 9 bases. The sequence came from a human donor who received an intestinal transplant. The input for sequencing was unstimulated CD4+ T cells sorted from spleen or lymph node cells, taken before intestinal transplant. As DNA, the CDR3 is TGCGCCAGCAGCCAGGATGGACAGGGGATAACTTGGAAAAACATTCAGTACTTC. It codes for CASSQDGQGITWKNIQYF.